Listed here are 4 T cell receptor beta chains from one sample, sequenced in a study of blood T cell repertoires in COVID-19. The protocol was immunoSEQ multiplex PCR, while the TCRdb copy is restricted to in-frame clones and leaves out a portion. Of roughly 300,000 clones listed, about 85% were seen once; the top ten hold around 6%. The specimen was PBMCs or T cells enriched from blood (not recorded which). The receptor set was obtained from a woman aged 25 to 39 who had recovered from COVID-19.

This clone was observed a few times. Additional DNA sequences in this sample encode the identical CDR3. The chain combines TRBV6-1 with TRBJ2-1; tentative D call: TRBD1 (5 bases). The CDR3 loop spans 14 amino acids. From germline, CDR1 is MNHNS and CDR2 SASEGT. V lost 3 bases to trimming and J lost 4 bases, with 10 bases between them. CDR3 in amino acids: CASSEGQLYNEQFF. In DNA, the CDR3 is TGTGCCAGCAGTGAGGGGCAGCTGTACAATGAGCAGTTCTTC.

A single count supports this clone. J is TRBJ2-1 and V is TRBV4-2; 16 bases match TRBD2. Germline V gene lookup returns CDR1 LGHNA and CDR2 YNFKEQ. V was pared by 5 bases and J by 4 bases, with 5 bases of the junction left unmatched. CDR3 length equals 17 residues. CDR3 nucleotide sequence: TGTGCCAGCAGCACGGGACTAGCGGGGGGGCATTACAATGAGCAGTTCTTC. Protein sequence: CASSTGLAGGHYNEQFF.

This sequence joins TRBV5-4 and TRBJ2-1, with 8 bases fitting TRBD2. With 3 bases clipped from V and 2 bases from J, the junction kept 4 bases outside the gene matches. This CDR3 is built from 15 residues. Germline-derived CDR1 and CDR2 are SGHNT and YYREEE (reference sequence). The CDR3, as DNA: TGTGCCAGCAGCTCCGATAGCGGGGCCTACAATGAGCAGTTCTTC. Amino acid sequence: CASSSDSGAYNEQFF. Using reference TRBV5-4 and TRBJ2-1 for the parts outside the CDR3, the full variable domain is ETGVTQSPTHLIKTRGQQVTLRCSSQSGHNTVSWYQQALGQGPQFIFQYYREEENGRGNFPPRFSGLQFPNYSSELNVNALELDDSALYLCASSSDSGAYNEQFFGPGTRLTVL.

In nucleotides, the CDR3 is TGTGCCAGCAGCTTAGCTGGCAGCTCTGGAAACACCATATATTTT. It specifies CASSLAGSSGNTIYF. The genes are TRBV7-6 and TRBJ1-3; D is ambiguous. The CDR3 spans 15 residues. The V and J ends lost 0 bases and 0 bases respectively, with 6 bases between them. Germline values: CDR1 SGHVS, CDR2 FNYEAQ. The whole variable domain, remainder taken from reference TRBV7-6 and TRBJ1-3, is GAGVSQSPRYKVTKRGQDVALRCDPISGHVSLYWYRQALGQGPEFLTYFNYEAQQDKSGLPNDRFSAERPEGSISTLTIQRTEQRDSAMYRCASSLAGSSGNTIYFGEGSWLTVV.